This T cell receptor (beta chain) was documented in a study of CD8 T cells in ankylosing spondylitis. Regarding the study as a whole: Disease-linked clones were CD8+ and relatively rare in peripheral blood.

As concerns this clonotype: Antigen unknown.

With 4 bases clipped from V and 4 bases from J, the junction kept 10 bases outside the gene matches. The CDR3 spans 16 residues. Germline loops: CDR1 DFQATT, CDR2 SNEGSKA (reference sequence). TCRdb itself ran the 5' RACE reads through MiXCR, one entry per CDR3 protein. Of tens of thousands of distinct CDR3 sequences in the sample, 16% were seen once. The sequenced sample consisted of blood. This sequence joins TRBV20-1 and TRBJ2-2; 9 bases line up with TRBD1. This TCR derives from a male donor with ankylosing spondylitis or in good health (not recorded which). CDR3 loop: CSANTRDRAITGELFF. As DNA, the CDR3 is TGCAGTGCTAACACCAGGGACAGGGCTATCACCGGGGAGCTGTTTTTT.